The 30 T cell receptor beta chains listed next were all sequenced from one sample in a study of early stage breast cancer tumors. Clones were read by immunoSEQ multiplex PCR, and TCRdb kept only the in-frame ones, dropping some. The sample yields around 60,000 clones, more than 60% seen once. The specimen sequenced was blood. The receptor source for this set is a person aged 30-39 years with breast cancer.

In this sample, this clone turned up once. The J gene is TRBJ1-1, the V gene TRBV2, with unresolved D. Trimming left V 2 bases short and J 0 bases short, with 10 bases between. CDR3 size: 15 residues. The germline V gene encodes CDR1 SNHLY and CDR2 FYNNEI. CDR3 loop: CASSEMYGLNTEAFF. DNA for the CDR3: TGTGCCAGCAGTGAAATGTACGGCTTGAACACTGAAGCTTTCTTT.

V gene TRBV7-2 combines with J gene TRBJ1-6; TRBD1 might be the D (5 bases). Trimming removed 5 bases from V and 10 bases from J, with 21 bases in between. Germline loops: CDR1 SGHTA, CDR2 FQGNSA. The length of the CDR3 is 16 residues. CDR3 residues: CASSQSGTAISSPLHF. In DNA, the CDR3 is TGTGCCAGCAGCCAAAGCGGGACCGCAATTTCGTCACCCCTCCACTTT.

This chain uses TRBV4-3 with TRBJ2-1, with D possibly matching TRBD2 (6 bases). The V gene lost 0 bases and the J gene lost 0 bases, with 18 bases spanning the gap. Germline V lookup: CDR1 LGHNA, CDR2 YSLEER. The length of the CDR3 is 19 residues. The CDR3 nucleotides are TGCGCCAGCAGCCAAGAAGGACGAGGGAGGCCGAGCTCCTACAATGAGCAGTTCTTC. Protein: CASSQEGRGRPSSYNEQFF.

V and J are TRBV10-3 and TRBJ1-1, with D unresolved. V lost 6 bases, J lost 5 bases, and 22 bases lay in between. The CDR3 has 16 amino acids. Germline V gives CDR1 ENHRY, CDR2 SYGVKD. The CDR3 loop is CAISSPEGSGKTEAFF. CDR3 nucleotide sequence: TGTGCCATCAGCTCCCCCGAGGGTAGCGGCAAGACTGAAGCTTTCTTT.

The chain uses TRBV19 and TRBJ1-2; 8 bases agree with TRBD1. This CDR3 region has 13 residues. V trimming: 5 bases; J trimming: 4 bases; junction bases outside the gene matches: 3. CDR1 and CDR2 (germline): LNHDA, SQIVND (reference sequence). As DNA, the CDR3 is TGTGCCAGTAGTGACAGGGGCCGCTATGGCTACACCTTC. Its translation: CASSDRGRYGYTF.

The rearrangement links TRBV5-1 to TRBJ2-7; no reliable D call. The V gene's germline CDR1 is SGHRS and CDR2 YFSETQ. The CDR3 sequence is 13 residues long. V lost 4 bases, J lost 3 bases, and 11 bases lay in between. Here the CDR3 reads CASSPMGRYEQYF. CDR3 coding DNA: TGCGCCAGCAGCCCAATGGGTCGCTACGAGCAGTACTTC.

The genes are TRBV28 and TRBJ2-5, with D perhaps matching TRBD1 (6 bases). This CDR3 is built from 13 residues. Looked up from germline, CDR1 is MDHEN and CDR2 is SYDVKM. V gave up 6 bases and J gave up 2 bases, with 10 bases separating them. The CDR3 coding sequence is TGTGCCAGCAGACCGGGACAACAAGAGACCCAGTACTTC. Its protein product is CASRPGQQETQYF.

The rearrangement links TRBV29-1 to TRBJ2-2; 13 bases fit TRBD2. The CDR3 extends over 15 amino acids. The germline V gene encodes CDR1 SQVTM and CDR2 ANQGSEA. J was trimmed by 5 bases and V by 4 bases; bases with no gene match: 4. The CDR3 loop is CSVVTSGRGTGELFF. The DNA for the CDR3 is TGCAGCGTTGTAACTAGCGGGAGGGGGACCGGGGAGCTGTTTTTT.

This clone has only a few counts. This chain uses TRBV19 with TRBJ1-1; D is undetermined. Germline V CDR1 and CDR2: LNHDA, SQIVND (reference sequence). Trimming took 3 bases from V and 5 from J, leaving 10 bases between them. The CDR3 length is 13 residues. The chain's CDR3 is CASSITGRTEAFF. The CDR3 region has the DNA TGTGCCAGTAGTATTACCGGTAGGACTGAAGCTTTCTTT.

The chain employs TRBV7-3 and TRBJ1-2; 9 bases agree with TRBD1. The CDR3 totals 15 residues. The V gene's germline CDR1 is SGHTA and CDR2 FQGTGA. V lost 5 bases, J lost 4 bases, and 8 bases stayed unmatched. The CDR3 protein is CASSPGQGRSYGYTF. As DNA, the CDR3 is TGTGCCAGCAGCCCTGGACAGGGGAGGTCCTATGGCTACACCTTC.

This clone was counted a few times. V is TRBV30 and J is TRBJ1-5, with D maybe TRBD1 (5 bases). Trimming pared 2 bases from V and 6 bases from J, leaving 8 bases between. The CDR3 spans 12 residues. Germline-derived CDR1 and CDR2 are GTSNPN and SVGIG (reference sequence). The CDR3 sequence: CAWSPGGQPQHF. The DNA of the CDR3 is TGTGCCTGGAGTCCCGGGGGTCAGCCCCAGCATTTT.

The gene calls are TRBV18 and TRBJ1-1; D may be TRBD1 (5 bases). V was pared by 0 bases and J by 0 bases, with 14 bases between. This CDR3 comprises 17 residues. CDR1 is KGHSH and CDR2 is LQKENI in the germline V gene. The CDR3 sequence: CASSPPGTIYMNTEAFF. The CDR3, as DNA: TGTGCCAGCTCACCACCCGGGACTATCTACATGAACACTGAAGCTTTCTTT.

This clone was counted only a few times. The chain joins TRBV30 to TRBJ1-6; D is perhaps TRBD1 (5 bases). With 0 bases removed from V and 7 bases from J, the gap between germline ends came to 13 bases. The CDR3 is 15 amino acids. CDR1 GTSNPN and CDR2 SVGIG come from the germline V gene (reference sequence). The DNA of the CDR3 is TGTGCCTGGAGTGTATTATATGGGGACAATTCACCCCTCCACTTT. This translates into CAWSVLYGDNSPLHF.

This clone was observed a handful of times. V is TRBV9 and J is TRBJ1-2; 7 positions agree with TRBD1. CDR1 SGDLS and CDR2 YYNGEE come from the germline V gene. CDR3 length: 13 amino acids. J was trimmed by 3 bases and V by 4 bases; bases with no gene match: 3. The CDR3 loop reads CASSRQGDYGYTF. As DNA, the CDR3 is TGTGCCAGCAGCAGACAGGGTGACTATGGCTACACCTTC.

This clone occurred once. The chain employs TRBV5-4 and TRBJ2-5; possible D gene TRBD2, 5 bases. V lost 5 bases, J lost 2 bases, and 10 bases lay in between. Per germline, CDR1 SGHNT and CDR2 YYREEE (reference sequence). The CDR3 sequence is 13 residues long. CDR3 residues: CASRDGVQETQYF. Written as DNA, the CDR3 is TGTGCCAGCAGAGACGGGGTACAAGAGACCCAGTACTTC.

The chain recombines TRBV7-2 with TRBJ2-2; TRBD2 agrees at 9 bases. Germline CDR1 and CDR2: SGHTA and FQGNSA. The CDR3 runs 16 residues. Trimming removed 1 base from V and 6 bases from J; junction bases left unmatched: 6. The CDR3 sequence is CASSLVLAGDSGELFF. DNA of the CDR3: TGTGCCAGCAGCTTAGTATTAGCGGGAGATTCCGGGGAGCTGTTTTTT.

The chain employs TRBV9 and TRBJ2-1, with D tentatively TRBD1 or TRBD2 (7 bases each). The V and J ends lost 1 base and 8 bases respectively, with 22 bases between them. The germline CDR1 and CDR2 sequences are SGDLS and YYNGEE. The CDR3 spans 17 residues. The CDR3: CASSVQGGGDGFDEQFF. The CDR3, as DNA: TGTGCCAGCAGCGTACAGGGGGGAGGGGACGGTTTCGATGAGCAGTTCTTC.

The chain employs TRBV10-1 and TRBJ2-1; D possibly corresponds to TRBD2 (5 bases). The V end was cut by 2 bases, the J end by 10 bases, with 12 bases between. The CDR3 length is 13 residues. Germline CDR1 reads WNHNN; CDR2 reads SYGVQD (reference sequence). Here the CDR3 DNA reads TGCGCCAGCAGTGAGCCCACCCGGGGAGAGCAGTTCTTC. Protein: CASSEPTRGEQFF.

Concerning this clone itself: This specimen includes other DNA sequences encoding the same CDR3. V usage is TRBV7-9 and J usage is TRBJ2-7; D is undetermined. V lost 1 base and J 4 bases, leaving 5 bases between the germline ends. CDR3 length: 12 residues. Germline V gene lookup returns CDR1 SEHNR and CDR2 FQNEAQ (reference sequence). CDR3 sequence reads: CASSLGTYEQYF. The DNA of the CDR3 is TGTGCCAGCAGCTTAGGAACATACGAGCAGTACTTC.

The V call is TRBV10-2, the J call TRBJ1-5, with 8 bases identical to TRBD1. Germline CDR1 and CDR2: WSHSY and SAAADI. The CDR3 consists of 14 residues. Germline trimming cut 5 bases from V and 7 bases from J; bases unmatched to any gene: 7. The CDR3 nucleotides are TGCGCCAGCAGTTATGGACAGGGTGGCCAGCCCCAGCATTTT. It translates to CASSYGQGGQPQHF.

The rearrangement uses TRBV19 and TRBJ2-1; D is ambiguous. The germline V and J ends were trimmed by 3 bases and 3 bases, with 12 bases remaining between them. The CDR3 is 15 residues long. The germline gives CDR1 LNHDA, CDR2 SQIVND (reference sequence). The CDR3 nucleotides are TGTGCCAGTAGTATCGAAGTTACGGGCTACAATGAGCAGTTCTTC. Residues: CASSIEVTGYNEQFF.

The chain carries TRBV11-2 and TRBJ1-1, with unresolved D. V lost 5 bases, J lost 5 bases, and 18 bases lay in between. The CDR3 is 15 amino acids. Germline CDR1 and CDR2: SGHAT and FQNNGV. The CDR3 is CASSPFAGWITEAFF. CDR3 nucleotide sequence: TGTGCCAGCAGCCCGTTCGCGGGATGGATAACTGAAGCTTTCTTT. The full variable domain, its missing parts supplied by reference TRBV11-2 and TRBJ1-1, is EAGVAQSPRYKIIEKRQSVAFWCNPISGHATLYWYQQILGQGPKLLIQFQNNGVVDDSQLPKDRFSAERLKGVDSTLKIQPAKLEDSAVYLCASSPFAGWITEAFFGQGTRLTVV.

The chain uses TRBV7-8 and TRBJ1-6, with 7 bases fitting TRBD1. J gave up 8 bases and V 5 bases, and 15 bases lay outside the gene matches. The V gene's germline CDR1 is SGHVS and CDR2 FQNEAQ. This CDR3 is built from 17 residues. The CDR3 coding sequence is TGTGCCAGCAGCCTCAGGACTGGCGGGACAGACTATTCACCCCTCCACTTT. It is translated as CASSLRTGGTDYSPLHF.

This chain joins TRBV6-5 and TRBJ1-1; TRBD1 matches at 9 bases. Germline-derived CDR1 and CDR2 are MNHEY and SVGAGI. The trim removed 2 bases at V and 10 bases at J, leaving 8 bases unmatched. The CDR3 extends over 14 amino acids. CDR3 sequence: CASSYEGQGEGAFF. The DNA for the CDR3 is TGTGCCAGCAGTTACGAGGGACAGGGAGAGGGAGCTTTCTTT.

CDR3 nucleotides: TGTGCCAGCAGCAAAGTAGCAAGGGTGGCGGAGACCCAGTACTTC. Amino acids: CASSKVARVAETQYF. The chain joins TRBV21-1 to TRBJ2-5. TRBV21-1 is an annotated pseudogene. The CDR3 extends over 15 amino acids.

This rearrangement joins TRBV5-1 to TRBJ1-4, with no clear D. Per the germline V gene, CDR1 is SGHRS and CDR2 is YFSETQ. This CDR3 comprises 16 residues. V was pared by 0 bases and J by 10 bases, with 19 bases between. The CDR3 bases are TGCGCCAGCAGCTTGGGTACTGGGCTGGAGGTAGGAAAACTGTTTTTT. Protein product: CASSLGTGLEVGKLFF.

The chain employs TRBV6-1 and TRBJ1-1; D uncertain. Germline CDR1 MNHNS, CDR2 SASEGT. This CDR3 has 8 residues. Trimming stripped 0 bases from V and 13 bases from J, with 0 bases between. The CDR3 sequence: CASSEAFF. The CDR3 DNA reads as TGTGCCAGCAGTGAAGCTTTCTTT.

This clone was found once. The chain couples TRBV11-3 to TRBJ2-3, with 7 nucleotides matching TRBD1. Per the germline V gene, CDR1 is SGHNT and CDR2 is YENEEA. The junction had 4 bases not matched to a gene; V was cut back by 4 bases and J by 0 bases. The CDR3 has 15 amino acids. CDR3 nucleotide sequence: TGTGCCAGCAGCTCGCGGACAGGCAGCACAGATACGCAGTATTTT. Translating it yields CASSSRTGSTDTQYF. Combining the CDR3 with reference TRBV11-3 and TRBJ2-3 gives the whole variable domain EAGVVQSPRYKIIEKKQPVAFWCNPISGHNTLYWYLQNLGQGPELLIRYENEEAVDDSQLPKDRFSAERLKGVDSTLKIQPAELGDSAVYLCASSSRTGSTDTQYFGPGTRLTVL.

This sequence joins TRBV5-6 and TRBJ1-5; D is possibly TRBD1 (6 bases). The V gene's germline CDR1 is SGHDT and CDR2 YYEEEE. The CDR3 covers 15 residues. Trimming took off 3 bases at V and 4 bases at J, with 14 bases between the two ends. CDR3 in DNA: TGTGCCAGCAGCTCATACGGGACAAGTAATCAGCCCCAGCATTTT. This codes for CASSSYGTSNQPQHF.

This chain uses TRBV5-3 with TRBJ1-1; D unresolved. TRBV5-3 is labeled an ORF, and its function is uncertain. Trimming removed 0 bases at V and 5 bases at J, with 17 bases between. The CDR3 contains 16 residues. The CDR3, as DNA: TGTGCCAGAAGCTTGGCCTTGGAGGGCCGCAGGACTGAAGCTTTCTTT. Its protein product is CARSLALEGRRTEAFF.